In this sample, the clone carrying this TCR beta chain turned up a few times. These data are taken from a study of immune characterization of retroperitoneal liposarcoma. The CDR3 has 14 amino acids. Trimming took 1 base from V and 1 from J, leaving 6 bases between them. TCRdb analysed the PCR reads with MiXCR anew, one entry per CDR3 protein. This table has around 11,000 distinct CDR3 sequences, 50% appearing once. V usage is TRBV12-3 or TRBV12-4 and J usage is TRBJ2-3; a possible D gene is TRBD2 (6 bases). Sequenced material: tumor tissue. The receptor's source is a female donor with retroperitoneal liposarcoma. The CDR3 loop is CASSLGGGTDTQYF. The CDR3 nucleotides read TGTGCCAGCAGTTTAGGGGGGGGCACAGATACGCAGTATTTT.